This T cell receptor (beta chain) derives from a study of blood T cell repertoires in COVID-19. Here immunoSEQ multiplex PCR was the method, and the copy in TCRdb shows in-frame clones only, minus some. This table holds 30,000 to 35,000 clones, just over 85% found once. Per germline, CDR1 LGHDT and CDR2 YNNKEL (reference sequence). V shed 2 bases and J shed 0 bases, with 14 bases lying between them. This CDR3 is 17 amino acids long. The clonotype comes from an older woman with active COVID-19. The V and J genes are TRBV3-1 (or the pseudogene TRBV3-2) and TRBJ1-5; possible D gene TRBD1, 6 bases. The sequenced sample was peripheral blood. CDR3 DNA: TGTGCCAGCAGCCAAAGCACCGGGACATGTAGCAATCAGCCCCAGCATTTT. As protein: CASSQSTGTCSNQPQHF.